The TCR beta chain under discussion was sequenced for a study of T cell responses to AZD1222 COVID-19 vaccine. Turning to the study itself: Pooling covered second doses at about 4 or about 12 weeks.

This CDR3 comprises 16 residues. The germline CDR1 and CDR2 sequences are MNHEY and SMNVEV (reference sequence). Between the trimmed V and J ends, which lost 4 bases and 3 bases, there was a span of 19 bases. Points from the study as a whole: The repertoires were collected only after the peak T cell response. CD4 TCRs associated with vaccination spanned spike, dominating at 160-218 and 743-854.

As regards this clone: Antigen specificity is unknown.

Repertoires were generated with immunoSEQ multiplex PCR, while TCRdb's copy carries only in-frame clones and drops some. In the table there are 120,000 to 150,000 clones, 80% to 95% of which are singletons. The chain recombines TRBV27 with TRBJ2-7; possible D gene TRBD2, 7 bases. Sequences were derived from peripheral blood, sampled on day 0 of AZD1222 vaccination. This TCR was sampled from an adult in good health. The CDR3 here is CASSWVAGALVYEQYF. The CDR3 DNA reads as TGTGCCAGCAGTTGGGTTGCGGGGGCGTTAGTCTACGAGCAGTACTTC.